These 14 T cell receptor beta chains originate from one sample sequenced in a study of CD4 T cells in relation to SARS-CoV-2 and coronaviruses. For these TCRs, the target antigens are not known. Method: immunoSEQ multiplex PCR; TCRdb's copy keeps in-frame clones and lacks some. The table records almost 30,000 clones, around three quarters of them present only once. CD4+ T cells from unexposed donors were obtained before the COVID-19 pandemic (2011-2018). After nine to ten days of culture, CD4+ T cells were isolated. The sequencing sample was made of CD4+ T cells from PBMCs, cultured in vitro. The receptors were sampled from a human donor in good health.

The chain combines TRBV6-5 with TRBJ2-1, with TRBD2 matching over 11 bases. This CDR3 is 16 amino acids long. CDR1 MNHEY and CDR2 SVGAGI come from the germline V gene. V was pared by 4 bases and J by 8 bases, with 10 bases of the junction left unmatched. The CDR3: CASSLAGGPFSYEQFF. The CDR3 region has the DNA TGTGCCAGCAGTTTAGCGGGAGGGCCTTTTAGCTATGAGCAGTTCTTC.

This sequence joins TRBV10-3 and TRBJ2-7; 12 bases agree with TRBD1. The V gene's germline CDR1 is ENHRY and CDR2 SYGVKD. Unmatched junction bases numbered 13, after V lost 11 bases and J lost 5 bases. This CDR3 is 15 amino acids long. CDR3 loop: CASRGAGQGADEQYF. Written as DNA, the CDR3 is TGTGCCTCGAGGGGAGCGGGACAGGGGGCAGACGAGCAGTACTTC.

This chain links TRBV6-2 or TRBV6-3 with TRBJ2-1, with 9 bases that match TRBD1. CDR3 length equals 14 residues. In germline, CDR1 is MNHEY, CDR2 SVGEGT. The trim removed 4 bases at V and 2 bases at J, leaving 0 bases unmatched. CDR3 DNA sequence: TGTGCCAGCAGTTGGACAGGGGCCTACAATGAGCAGTTCTTC. Translation gives CASSWTGAYNEQFF.

This clone has just a few counts. J is TRBJ2-5 and V is TRBV5-1, with 11 bases fitting TRBD1. Germline CDR1 and CDR2: SGHRS and YFSETQ. The CDR3 spans 15 residues. V gave up 3 bases and J gave up 5 bases; unmatched junction bases: 6. DNA for the CDR3: TGCGCCAGCAGCTCACCGGGACAGGGGGTGGAGACCCAGTACTTC. Its protein product is CASSSPGQGVETQYF.

The V gene is TRBV7-2, the J gene TRBJ1-1, with 7 nucleotides matching TRBD1. V lost 4 bases, J lost 5 bases, and 4 bases stayed unmatched. There are 13 residues in the CDR3. Germline V gene sequence: CDR1 SGHTA, CDR2 FQGNSA. CDR3 region: CASSSGQLTEAFF. The CDR3 DNA is TGTGCCAGCAGCTCGGGACAGTTAACTGAAGCTTTCTTT. The full variable domain, rest sourced from reference TRBV7-2 and TRBJ1-1, is GAGVSQSPSNKVTEKGKDVELRCDPISGHTALYWYRQSLGQGLEFLIYFQGNSAPDKSGLPSDRFSAERTGGSVSTLTIQRTQQEDSAVYLCASSSGQLTEAFFGQGTRLTVV.

The CDR3 loop is CASSIYFGGGRNQPQHF. The CDR3 DNA follows: TGTGCCAGTAGTATATATTTTGGGGGTGGGAGGAATCAGCCCCAGCATTTT. The chain is built from TRBV19 and TRBJ1-5; perhaps TRBD1 as D (5 bases). This CDR3 spans 17 amino acids. Germline V lookup: CDR1 LNHDA, CDR2 SQIVND (reference sequence). V was clipped by 2 bases and J by 4 bases, with 18 bases between them.

V is TRBV7-2 and J is TRBJ1-6; D is unclear. Germline V gene data show CDR1 as SGHTA and CDR2 as FQGNSA. The CDR3 length is 15 residues. With 5 bases removed from V and 7 bases from J, the gap between germline ends came to 15 bases. The CDR3 bases are TGTGCCAGCAGCCTACATTTTGGAACAAATTCACCCCTCCACTTT. Encoded protein: CASSLHFGTNSPLHF.

This chain connects TRBV4-1 to TRBJ2-3; D unclear. Germline CDR1 is MGHRA and CDR2 is YSYEKL. The V end was cut by 1 base, the J end by 5 bases, with 4 bases between. The CDR3 consists of 12 residues. DNA for the CDR3: TGCGCCAGCAGCCAAGTGTTAGATACGCAGTATTTT. The encoded protein is CASSQVLDTQYF.

The V call is TRBV7-2, the J call TRBJ1-4; TRBD1 is a possible D gene (6 bases). The CDR3 is 17 amino acids. The V and J ends lost 4 bases and 0 bases respectively, with 15 bases between them. Germline CDR1 reads SGHTA; CDR2 reads FQGNSA. As DNA, the CDR3 is TGTGCCAGCAGCTCGGGGGCAGGTGGAGCAACTAATGAAAAACTGTTTTTT. Translation: CASSSGAGGATNEKLFF.

The chain employs TRBV7-8 and TRBJ2-2; TRBD2 agrees at 10 bases. After removal of 5 bases from V and 0 bases from J, the junction contained 9 bases not matched to a gene. The germline CDR1 and CDR2 sequences are SGHVS and FQNEAQ. There are 18 residues in the CDR3. The CDR3 region has the DNA TGTGCCAGCAGCCGCCCACCGCTAGCGGGAGCGAACACCGGGGAGCTGTTTTTT. This gives the protein CASSRPPLAGANTGELFF.

V and J are TRBV27 and TRBJ2-1, with 10 nucleotides matching TRBD1. Per the germline V gene, CDR1 is MNHEY and CDR2 is SMNVEV (reference sequence). The J segment lost 6 bases and the V segment lost 2 bases, leaving 4 bases of the junction unmatched. There are 15 residues in the CDR3. The CDR3: CASSLTGQGFNEQFF. DNA for the CDR3: TGTGCCAGCAGTTTAACGGGACAGGGGTTCAATGAGCAGTTCTTC.

This clone was seen just once. The CDR3 nucleotides are TGTGCCAGCAGTGAACCAGGAAGCTTCAGGGCCCAGGATACGCAGTATTTT. It translates to CASSEPGSFRAQDTQYF. V and J are TRBV6-1 and TRBJ2-3, with D possibly matching TRBD1 (5 bases). Trimming pared 2 bases from V and 6 bases from J, leaving 21 bases between. The CDR3 length is 17 residues. Germline CDR1 reads MNHNS; CDR2 reads SASEGT.

The chain is built from TRBV3-1 (or the pseudogene TRBV3-2) and TRBJ2-5; 8 bases fit TRBD1. Losses at the gene ends were 4 bases for V and 7 bases for J; bases not matched to a gene: 8. The CDR3 sequence is 14 residues long. CDR1 and CDR2 (germline): LGHDT, YNNKEL (reference sequence). The CDR3 nucleotides read TGTGCCAGCAGCCCCGACAGGGGAGCCGGGACCCAGTACTTC. Its translation is CASSPDRGAGTQYF.

The V and J genes are TRBV24-1 and TRBJ2-5; D tentatively reads TRBD1 or TRBD2 (5 bases each). V was shortened by 7 bases and J by 0 bases, with 11 bases between the two germline ends. The CDR3 consists of 14 residues. Germline values: CDR1 KGHDR, CDR2 SFDVKD. CDR3 residues: CATSSLGHQETQYF. Written as DNA, the CDR3 is TGTGCCACCAGCTCCTTGGGACACCAAGAGACCCAGTACTTC.